Shown below are 18 T cell receptor beta chains from a single sample sequenced in a study of shared clonotypes between healthy human individuals. Produced via immunoSEQ multiplex PCR; TCRdb's table is partial and in-frame only. The table includes some 2.3 million clones, 85% to 95% detected once. Material for sequencing was naive CD4+ T cells from PBMCs. As to subset: CD45RA+ positively selected. The receptors stem from a man in his late teens or twenties in good health. Some clones in this sample may be carry-over from other donors' samples.

This sequence joins TRBV6-6 and TRBJ2-2; 7 bases are shared with TRBD2. The CDR3 length is 14 residues. CDR1 is MNHNY, CDR2 SVGAGI, per germline (reference sequence). V lost 8 bases and J lost 4; bases outside the gene matches: 7. CDR3 coding DNA: TGTGCCAGCTACGACACGGGGGGCACCGGGGAGCTGTTTTTT. This encodes CASYDTGGTGELFF.

The rearrangement links TRBV28 to TRBJ2-7; no firm D call. The V end was cut by 5 bases, the J end by 12 bases, with 20 bases between. Germline V gene sequence: CDR1 MDHEN, CDR2 SYDVKM. The CDR3 has 13 amino acids. The CDR3 here is CASSLNAQPRLYF. The CDR3 DNA sequence: TGTGCCAGCAGTCTAAACGCGCAGCCCCGCCTGTACTTC.

The chain joins TRBV7-3 to TRBJ2-6; 10 bases are shared with TRBD1. Losses at the gene ends were 4 bases for V and 0 bases for J; bases not matched to a gene: 3. Germline loops: CDR1 SGHTA, CDR2 FQGTGA. The CDR3 sequence is 17 residues long. The CDR3 coding sequence is TGTGCCAGCAGCTGGGGACAGGGGTACTCTGGGGCCAACGTCCTGACTTTC. Its translation: CASSWGQGYSGANVLTF.

The chain links TRBV30 to TRBJ1-5; maybe TRBD1 (6 bases). The CDR3 contains 15 residues. Trimming cost V 2 bases and J 6 bases, with 17 bases left between them. In germline, CDR1 is GTSNPN, CDR2 SVGIG (reference sequence). In DNA, the CDR3 is TGTGCCTGGAGTTCCGGGACATTGGGCGGTCAGCCCCAGCATTTT. Translated, it gives CAWSSGTLGGQPQHF. The full variable domain, its missing parts supplied by reference TRBV30 and TRBJ1-5, is SQTIHQWPATLVQPVGSPLSLECTVEGTSNPNLYWYRQAAGRGLQLLFYSVGIGQISSEVPQNLSASRPQDRQFILSSKKLLLSDSGFYLCAWSSGTLGGQPQHFGDGTRLSIL.

The chain is built from TRBV10-3 and TRBJ2-1; 10 bases are shared with TRBD2. This CDR3 region has 14 residues. The germline CDR1 and CDR2 sequences are ENHRY and SYGVKD. Trimming removed 6 bases from V and 6 bases from J; junction bases left unmatched: 5. The CDR3 coding sequence is TGTGCCATCAGAGAGCTAGCGGGAGCCAATGAGCAGTTCTTC. Amino acid sequence: CAIRELAGANEQFF.

The V and J genes are TRBV6-6 and TRBJ1-2; D ambiguous. Germline CDR1 is MNHNY and CDR2 is SVGAGI (reference sequence). Trimming took 2 bases from V and 8 from J, leaving 9 bases between them. The CDR3 contains 12 residues. DNA for the CDR3: TGTGCCAGCAGTTACCCGGGCGGCGGCTACACCTTC. This encodes CASSYPGGGYTF.

The chain carries TRBV9 and TRBJ2-1; 8 bases align to TRBD2. V was clipped by 2 bases and J by 7 bases; unmatched bases: 5. The germline gives CDR1 SGDLS, CDR2 YYNGEE. This CDR3 has 14 amino acids. CDR3 sequence: CASSVSLAGNEQFF. The CDR3 DNA reads as TGTGCCAGCAGCGTCTCGCTAGCGGGTAATGAGCAGTTCTTC.

V usage is TRBV11-1 and J usage is TRBJ2-2; a weak D match, TRBD2 (5 bases). In germline, CDR1 is SGHAT, CDR2 FQDESV (reference sequence). Trimming shortened V by 5 bases and J by 0 bases, and 16 bases separated the two germline ends. This CDR3 has 17 amino acids. CDR3 nucleotide sequence: TGTGCCAGCAGCGCCCGTCGGTGGGAGACGAACACCGGGGAGCTGTTTTTT. Its translation is CASSARRWETNTGELFF.

The V and J genes are TRBV4-3 and TRBJ2-7; weak D call: TRBD2 (6 bases). The CDR3 is 15 residues long. Between the trimmed V and J ends, which lost 4 bases and 2 bases, there was a span of 15 bases. The germline V gene encodes CDR1 LGHNA and CDR2 YSLEER. The DNA for the CDR3 is TGCGCCAGCAGCCTTGAGCGGGTGACCCCCTACGAGCAGTACTTC. Its protein product is CASSLERVTPYEQYF.

This chain's CDR3 is CASSPASGSHNEQFF. The CDR3 DNA follows: TGTGCCAGCAGCCCGGCTAGCGGGAGCCACAATGAGCAGTTCTTC. V and J are TRBV7-9 and TRBJ2-1; 10 bases match TRBD2. Looked up from germline, CDR1 is SEHNR and CDR2 is FQNEAQ (reference sequence). This CDR3 contains 15 residues. V trimming: 5 bases; J trimming: 5 bases; junction bases outside the gene matches: 6.

The chain recombines TRBV18 with TRBJ1-1; D may be TRBD1 (6 bases). The germline gives CDR1 KGHSH, CDR2 LQKENI. This CDR3 is 16 amino acids long. Trimming took 2 bases from V and 7 from J, leaving 20 bases between them. CDR3 protein: CASSPVIAAAGVEAFF. As DNA, the CDR3 is TGTGCCAGCTCACCAGTTATCGCGGCGGCAGGGGTTGAAGCTTTCTTT.

The rearrangement joins TRBV6-9 to TRBJ1-2; 8 nucleotides align to TRBD1. The V gene's germline CDR1 is MNHGY and CDR2 SVAAGI. The CDR3 consists of 13 residues. V was clipped by 6 bases and J by 3 bases; unmatched bases: 3. CDR3 bases: TGTGCCAGCAGCCTGGACAGGGACTATGGCTACACCTTC. This gives the protein CASSLDRDYGYTF.

This clone was seen once. V usage is TRBV30 and J usage is TRBJ1-3, with D uncertain. The V gene's germline CDR1 is GTSNPN and CDR2 SVGIG (reference sequence). This CDR3 has 17 residues. V was shortened by 2 bases and J by 0 bases, with 17 bases between the two germline ends. CDR3 region: CAWSSSRTSSSGNTIYF. CDR3 in DNA: TGTGCCTGGAGTTCCTCCCGGACTTCCAGCTCTGGAAACACCATATATTTT. Full variable domain (rest looked up from reference TRBV30 and TRBJ1-3): SQTIHQWPATLVQPVGSPLSLECTVEGTSNPNLYWYRQAAGRGLQLLFYSVGIGQISSEVPQNLSASRPQDRQFILSSKKLLLSDSGFYLCAWSSSRTSSSGNTIYFGEGSWLTVV.

This chain joins TRBV19 and TRBJ2-5; maybe TRBD2 (5 bases). V was cut by 5 bases and J by 7 bases, with 14 bases left in between. CDR3 size: 13 residues. CDR1 and CDR2 (germline): LNHDA, SQIVND (reference sequence). The CDR3 loop is CASSLRRSGTQYF. DNA of the CDR3: TGTGCCAGTAGTTTGCGACGGAGCGGGACCCAGTACTTC.

This rearrangement joins TRBV7-8 to TRBJ2-5; 9 bases line up with TRBD2. With 3 bases clipped from V and 4 bases from J, the junction kept 18 bases outside the gene matches. The CDR3 is made up of 19 amino acids. CDR1 and CDR2 from the germline V gene are SGHVS and FQNEAQ. CDR3 in amino acids: CASSFSTLSGSTAIETQYF. The CDR3, as DNA: TGTGCCAGCAGCTTCTCAACCCTTAGCGGGAGCACCGCAATAGAGACCCAGTACTTC.

The rearrangement links TRBV4-1 to TRBJ1-4; D is unresolved. V dropped 3 bases and J dropped 0 bases, with 8 bases sitting between them. This CDR3 spans 15 amino acids. Germline loops: CDR1 MGHRA, CDR2 YSYEKL. The CDR3 loop reads CASSQSGATNEKLFF. The CDR3 DNA sequence: TGCGCCAGCAGCCAGTCAGGTGCAACTAATGAAAAACTGTTTTTT.

The gene calls are TRBV5-1 and TRBJ1-5; tentative D call: TRBD1 (5 bases). This CDR3 region has 14 residues. Germline V CDR1 and CDR2: SGHRS, YFSETQ. Deletions cut 1 base from V and 6 bases from J, with 11 bases between. This CDR3 reads CASSLTGVGQPQHF. DNA of the CDR3: TGCGCCAGCAGCTTGACAGGTGTGGGTCAGCCCCAGCATTTT.

The chain links TRBV5-1 to TRBJ2-7, with 7 bases that match TRBD2. V lost 6 bases, J lost 3 bases, and 9 bases stayed unmatched. The CDR3 totals 14 residues. Germline V CDR1 and CDR2: SGHRS, YFSETQ. In nucleotides, the CDR3 is TGCGCCAGCACCCTAGCGGAGGGGAGCTACGAGCAGTACTTC. It yields the protein CASTLAEGSYEQYF.